This entry lists 5 T cell receptor beta chains sequenced from one sample in a study of cytomegalovirus exposure and HLA in healthy donors (dated by TCRdb to about 2017). The protocol used for the library was the immunoSEQ multiplex PCR assay. For the multiplex PCR, a mixture combining 60 forward primers for TCR Vbeta segments and 13 reverse primers for TCR Jbeta segments was used. TCRdb re-hosts the immuneACCESS table, in-frame sequences only. Its copies lack some clones; in the studies checked, an unresolved V gene accounts for under half of them, and the cause for the rest is not known. Across this sample there are some 180,000 clones, with around 80% seen only once. Jointly, the top ten make up 1.4% of the sample. Material for sequencing was PBMCs. The origin of the receptors is a girl between 5 and 17 years old in good health and CMV-seropositive.

This clone has a handful of counts. The gene calls are TRBV10-3 and TRBJ2-3, with 9 nucleotides matching TRBD2. The ends lost 10 bases at V and 1 base at J; junction bases unmatched: 6. In germline, CDR1 is ENHRY, CDR2 SYGVKD. There are 14 residues in the CDR3. CDR3 sequence: CATSVAGGTDTQYF. In DNA form, the CDR3 reads TGTGCCACCTCGGTAGCGGGGGGCACAGATACGCAGTATTTT.

Only a few counts were recorded for this clone. J is TRBJ2-1 and V is TRBV6-5, with 8 bases lining up with TRBD1. V lost 5 bases, J lost 5 bases, and 8 bases stayed unmatched. Germline lookup yields CDR1 MNHEY and CDR2 SVGAGI. The length of the CDR3 is 15 residues. CDR3 amino acids: CASSLSGTGHNEQFF. As DNA, the CDR3 is TGTGCCAGCAGTCTCTCGGGGACAGGCCACAATGAGCAGTTCTTC.

The chain couples TRBV13 to TRBJ2-7; 8 positions agree with TRBD1. This CDR3 contains 14 residues. The trim removed 5 bases at V and 4 bases at J, leaving 7 bases unmatched. Germline V CDR1 and CDR2: PRHDT, FYEKMQ (reference sequence). In DNA form, the CDR3 reads TGTGCCAGCAGCCCAGGGGGCTCGCCTTACGAGCAGTACTTC. It yields the protein CASSPGGSPYEQYF.

The chain employs TRBV6-1 and TRBJ2-7, with D possibly matching TRBD1 (6 bases). Trimming shortened V by 4 bases and J by 2 bases, and 12 bases separated the two germline ends. This CDR3 has 14 amino acids. Germline CDR1 is MNHNS and CDR2 is SASEGT. CDR3 sequence reads: CASSVGGTTYEQYF. In nucleotides, the CDR3 is TGTGCCAGCAGTGTAGGGGGTACGACCTACGAGCAGTACTTC.

V gene TRBV10-1 combines with J gene TRBJ1-1; TRBD1 might be the D (5 bases). V was clipped by 0 bases and J by 4 bases, with 12 bases between them. Germline loops: CDR1 WNHNN, CDR2 SYGVQD (reference sequence). CDR3 length: 15 residues. The CDR3: CASSESGAGFTEAFF. CDR3 bases: TGCGCCAGCAGTGAGTCGGGTGCAGGGTTCACTGAAGCTTTCTTT.